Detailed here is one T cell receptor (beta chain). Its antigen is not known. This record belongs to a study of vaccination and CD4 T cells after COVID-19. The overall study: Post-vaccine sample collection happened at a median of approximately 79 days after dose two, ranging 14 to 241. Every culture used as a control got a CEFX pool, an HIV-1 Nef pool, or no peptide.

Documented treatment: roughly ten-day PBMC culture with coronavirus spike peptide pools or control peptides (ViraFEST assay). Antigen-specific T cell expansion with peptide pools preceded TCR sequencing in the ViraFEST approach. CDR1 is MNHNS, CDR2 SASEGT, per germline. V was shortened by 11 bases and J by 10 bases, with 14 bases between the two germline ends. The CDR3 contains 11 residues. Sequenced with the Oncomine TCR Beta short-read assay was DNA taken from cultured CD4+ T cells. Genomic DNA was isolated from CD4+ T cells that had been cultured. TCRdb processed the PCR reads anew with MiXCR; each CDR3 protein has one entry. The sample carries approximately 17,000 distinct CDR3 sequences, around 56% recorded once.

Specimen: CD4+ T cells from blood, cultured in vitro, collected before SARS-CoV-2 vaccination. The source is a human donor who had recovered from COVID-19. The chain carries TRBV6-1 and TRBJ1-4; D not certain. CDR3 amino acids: CAALSDVKLFF. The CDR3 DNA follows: TGTGCCGCTTTGTCTGATGTAAAACTGTTTTTT.